This T cell receptor (beta chain) was captured by sequencing in a study of blood T cell repertoires in COVID-19. The wider study: The samples span acute and convalescent COVID-19 from the United States, Italy and Spain.

In the original processing: Reference gene primer amplification gave nucleated cell count estimates. Clones were read by immunoSEQ multiplex PCR, and TCRdb kept only the in-frame ones, dropping some. D and trimming come from the DNA, and the V and J calls and clone size come from that table. The data hold over 200,000 clones, with roughly 80% observed a single time. CDR3 size: 14 residues. Trimming removed 1 base from V and 4 bases from J, with 11 bases in between. CDR1 and CDR2 from the germline V gene are GTSNPN and SVGIG (reference sequence). The chain employs TRBV30 and TRBJ2-1; maybe TRBD2 (6 bases). The origin of this receptor is a human donor in a cohort sampled during active COVID-19. Sequencing was done on a sample of peripheral blood. The CDR3 reads CAWSGSGRYNEQFF. The CDR3 region has the DNA TGTGCCTGGAGTGGGAGCGGGCGGTACAATGAGCAGTTCTTC.